The 4 T cell receptor beta chains in this list originate from one sample, sequenced in a study of shared clonotypes between healthy human individuals. CD45RO-negative, CCR7-selected cells formed the naive CD8 fraction, which excluded terminally differentiated effector memory CD45RA+ cells. The data were produced by immunoSEQ multiplex PCR, yet TCRdb's version contains in-frame clones alone and is incomplete. The data show nearly 600,000 clones, with roughly 95% seen just once and 0.1% to 0.11% held by the top ten. The sequencing sample was made of naive CD8+ T cells sorted from blood. These receptor sequences come from a woman aged 25 to 39 in good health.

The V gene is TRBV4-1, the J gene TRBJ1-1; unclear D gene. Deletions cut 5 bases from V and 7 bases from J, with 14 bases between. The length of the CDR3 is 13 residues. Germline V gene sequence: CDR1 MGHRA, CDR2 YSYEKL. The CDR3 nucleotides read TGCGCCAGCAGCTATAGGACGGAGAGTGAAGCTTTCTTT. This translates into CASSYRTESEAFF.

This chain joins TRBV28 and TRBJ2-1; D tentatively reads TRBD1 or TRBD2 (5 bases each). Deletions cut 2 bases from V and 4 bases from J, with 21 bases between. From germline, CDR1 is MDHEN and CDR2 SYDVKM. CDR3 size: 18 residues. DNA of the CDR3: TGTGCCAGCAGTTTAAGGCCACAGGAGCGGAGGAAATACAATGAGCAGTTCTTC. It is translated as CASSLRPQERRKYNEQFF.

CDR3 coding DNA: TGTGCCAGCAGCTACGGCGGGGACCAAGAGACCCAGTACTTC. It is translated as CASSYGGDQETQYF. This chain uses TRBV11-2 with TRBJ2-5, with D maybe TRBD2 (6 bases). The CDR3 runs 14 residues. Trimming left V 4 bases short and J 0 bases short, with 9 bases between. Germline V gives CDR1 SGHAT, CDR2 FQNNGV.

This sequence joins TRBV5-6 and TRBJ2-4, with D unresolved. Germline V gene data show CDR1 as SGHDT and CDR2 as YYEEEE. The V gene lost 4 bases and the J gene lost 7 bases, with 12 bases spanning the gap. The CDR3 is 13 residues long. The CDR3 DNA reads TGTGCCAGCAGCCCGACGGCGGAGAACATTCAGTACTTC. Protein: CASSPTAENIQYF.